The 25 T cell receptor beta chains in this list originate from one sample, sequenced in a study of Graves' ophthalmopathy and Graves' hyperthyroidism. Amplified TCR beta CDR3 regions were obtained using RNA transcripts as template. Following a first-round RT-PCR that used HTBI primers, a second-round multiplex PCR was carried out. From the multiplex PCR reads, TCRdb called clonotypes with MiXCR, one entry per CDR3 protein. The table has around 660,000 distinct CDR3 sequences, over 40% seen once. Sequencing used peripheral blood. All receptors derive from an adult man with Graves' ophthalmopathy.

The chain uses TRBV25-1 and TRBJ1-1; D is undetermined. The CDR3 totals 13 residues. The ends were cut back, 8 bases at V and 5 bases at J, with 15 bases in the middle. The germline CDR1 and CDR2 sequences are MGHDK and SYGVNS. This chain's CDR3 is CASSPLIGTEAFF. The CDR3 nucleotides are TGTGCCAGCTCACCTCTCATAGGGACTGAAGCTTTCTTT. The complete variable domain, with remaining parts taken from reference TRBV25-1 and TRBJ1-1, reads EADIYQTPRYLVIGTGKKITLECSQTMGHDKMYWYQQDPGMELHLIHYSYGVNSTEKGDLSSESTVSRIRTEHFPLTLESARPSHTSQYLCASSPLIGTEAFFGQGTRLTVV.

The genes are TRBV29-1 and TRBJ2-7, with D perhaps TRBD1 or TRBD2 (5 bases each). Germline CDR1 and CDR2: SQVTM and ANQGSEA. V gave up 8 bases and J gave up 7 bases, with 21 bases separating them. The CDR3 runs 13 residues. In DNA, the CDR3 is TGCAGCTTGGGGGAGATCCTACGACAAGAGCAGTACTTC. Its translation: CSLGEILRQEQYF.

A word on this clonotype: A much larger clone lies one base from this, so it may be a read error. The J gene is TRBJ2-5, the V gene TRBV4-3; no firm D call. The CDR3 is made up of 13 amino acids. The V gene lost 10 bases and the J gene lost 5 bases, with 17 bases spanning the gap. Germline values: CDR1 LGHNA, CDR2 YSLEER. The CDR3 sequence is CATAKSVVETQYF. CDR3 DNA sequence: TGCGCCACCGCAAAGAGTGTTGTCGAGACCCAGTACTTC.

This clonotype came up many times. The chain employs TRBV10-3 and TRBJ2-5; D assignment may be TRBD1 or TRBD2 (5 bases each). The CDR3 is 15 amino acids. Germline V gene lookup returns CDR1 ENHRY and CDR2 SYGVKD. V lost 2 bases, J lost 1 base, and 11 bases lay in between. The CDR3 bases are TGTGCCATCAGTGAGGAGGGGCTCCGCCAAGAGACCCAGTACTTC. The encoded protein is CAISEEGLRQETQYF.

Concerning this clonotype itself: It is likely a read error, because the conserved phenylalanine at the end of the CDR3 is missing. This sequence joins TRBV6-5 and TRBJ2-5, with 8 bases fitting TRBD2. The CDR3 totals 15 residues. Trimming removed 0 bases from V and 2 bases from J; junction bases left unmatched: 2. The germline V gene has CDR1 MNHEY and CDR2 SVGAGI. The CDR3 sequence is CASSYSGLAQETQYV. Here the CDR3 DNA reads TGTGCCAGCAGTTACTCCGGACTAGCTCAAGAGACCCAGTACGTC.

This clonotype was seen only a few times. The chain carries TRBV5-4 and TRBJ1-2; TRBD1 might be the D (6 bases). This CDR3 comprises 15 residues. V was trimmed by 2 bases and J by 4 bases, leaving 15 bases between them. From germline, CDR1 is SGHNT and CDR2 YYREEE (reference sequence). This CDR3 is CASSLFDRSSYGYTF. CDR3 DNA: TGTGCCAGCAGCTTATTCGACAGGAGCAGCTATGGCTACACCTTC.

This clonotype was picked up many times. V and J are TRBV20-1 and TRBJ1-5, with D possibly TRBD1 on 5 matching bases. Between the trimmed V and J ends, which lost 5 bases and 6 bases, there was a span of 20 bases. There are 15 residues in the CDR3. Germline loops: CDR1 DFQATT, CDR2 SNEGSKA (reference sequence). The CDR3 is CSASPGGKNVQPQHF. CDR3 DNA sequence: TGCAGTGCTTCCCCGGGGGGGAAGAATGTTCAGCCCCAGCATTTT.

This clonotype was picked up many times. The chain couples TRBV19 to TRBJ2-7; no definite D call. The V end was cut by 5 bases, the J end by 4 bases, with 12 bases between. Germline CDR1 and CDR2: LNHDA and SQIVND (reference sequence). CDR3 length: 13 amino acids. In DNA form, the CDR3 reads TGTGCCAGTAGTGAAAGGGTAGGGTACGAGCAGTACTTC. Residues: CASSERVGYEQYF.

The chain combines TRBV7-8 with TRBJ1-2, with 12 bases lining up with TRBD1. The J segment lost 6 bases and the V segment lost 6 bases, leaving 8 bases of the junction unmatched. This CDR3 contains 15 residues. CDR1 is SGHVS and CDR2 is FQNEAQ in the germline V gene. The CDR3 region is CASRGWDRGHDGYTF. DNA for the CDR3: TGTGCCAGCAGAGGATGGGACAGGGGGCACGATGGCTACACCTTC.

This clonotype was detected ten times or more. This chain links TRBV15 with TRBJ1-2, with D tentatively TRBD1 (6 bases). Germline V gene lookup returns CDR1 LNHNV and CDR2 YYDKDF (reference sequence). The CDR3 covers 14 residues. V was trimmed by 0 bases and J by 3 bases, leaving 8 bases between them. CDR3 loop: CATSREQGDYGYTF. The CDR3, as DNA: TGTGCCACCAGCAGAGAACAGGGAGACTATGGCTACACCTTC.

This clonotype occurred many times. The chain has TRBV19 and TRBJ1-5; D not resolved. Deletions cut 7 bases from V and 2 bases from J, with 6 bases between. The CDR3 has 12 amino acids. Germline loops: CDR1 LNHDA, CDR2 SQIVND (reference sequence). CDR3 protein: CASKEGNQPQHF. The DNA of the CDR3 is TGTGCCAGTAAGGAGGGCAATCAGCCCCAGCATTTT.

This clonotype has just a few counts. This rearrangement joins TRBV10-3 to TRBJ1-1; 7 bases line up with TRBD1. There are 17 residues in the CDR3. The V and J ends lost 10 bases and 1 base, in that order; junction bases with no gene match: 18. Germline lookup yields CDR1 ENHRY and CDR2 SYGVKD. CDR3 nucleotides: TGTGCCAGCAGATACGGGACAGACCGGAGTAGGAACACTGAAGCTTTCTTT. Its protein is CASRYGTDRSRNTEAFF.

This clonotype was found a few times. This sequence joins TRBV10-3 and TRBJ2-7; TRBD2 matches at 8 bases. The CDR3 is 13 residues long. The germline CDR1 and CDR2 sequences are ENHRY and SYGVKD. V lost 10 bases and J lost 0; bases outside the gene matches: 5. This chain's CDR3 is CASAGGHSYEQYF. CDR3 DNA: TGTGCCAGCGCGGGGGGACACTCCTACGAGCAGTACTTC.

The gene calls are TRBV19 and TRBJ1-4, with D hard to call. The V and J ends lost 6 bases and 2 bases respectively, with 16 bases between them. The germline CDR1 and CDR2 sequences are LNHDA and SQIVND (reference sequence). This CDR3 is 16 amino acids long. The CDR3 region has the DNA TGTGCCAGTAGAGGTCTCGGCAGCGGTACTAATGAAAAACTGTTTTTT. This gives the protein CASRGLGSGTNEKLFF.

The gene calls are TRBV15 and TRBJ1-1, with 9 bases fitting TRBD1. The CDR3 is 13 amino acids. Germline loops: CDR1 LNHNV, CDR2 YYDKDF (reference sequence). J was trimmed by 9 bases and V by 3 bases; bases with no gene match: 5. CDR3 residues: CATSSGTGLKAFF. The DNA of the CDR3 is TGTGCCACCAGCAGTGGGACAGGGTTGAAAGCTTTCTTT. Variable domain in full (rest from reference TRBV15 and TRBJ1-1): DAMVIQNPRYQVTQFGKPVTLSCSQTLNHNVMYWYQQKSSQAPKLLFHYYDKDFNNEADTPDNFQSRRPNTSFCFLDIRSPGLGDTAMYLCATSSGTGLKAFFGQGTRLTVV.

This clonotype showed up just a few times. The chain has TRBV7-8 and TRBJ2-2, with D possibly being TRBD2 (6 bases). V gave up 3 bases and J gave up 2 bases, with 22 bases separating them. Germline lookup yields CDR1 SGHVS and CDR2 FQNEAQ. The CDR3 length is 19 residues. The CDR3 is CASSFYAVGLAENTGELFF. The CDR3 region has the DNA TGTGCCAGCAGCTTCTATGCAGTTGGTTTAGCGGAAAACACCGGGGAGCTGTTTTTT. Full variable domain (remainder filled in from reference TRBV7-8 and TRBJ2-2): GAGVSQSPRYKVAKRGQDVALRCDPISGHVSLFWYQQALGQGPEFLTYFQNEAQLDKSGLPSDRFFAERPEGSVSTLKIQRTQQEDSAVYLCASSFYAVGLAENTGELFFGEGSRLTVL.

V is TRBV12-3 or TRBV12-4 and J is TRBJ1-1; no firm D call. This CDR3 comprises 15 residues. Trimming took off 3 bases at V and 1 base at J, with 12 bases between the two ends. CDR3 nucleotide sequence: TGTGCCAGCAGTTTTCACGGCGGCACGAACACTGAAGCTTTCTTT. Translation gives CASSFHGGTNTEAFF.

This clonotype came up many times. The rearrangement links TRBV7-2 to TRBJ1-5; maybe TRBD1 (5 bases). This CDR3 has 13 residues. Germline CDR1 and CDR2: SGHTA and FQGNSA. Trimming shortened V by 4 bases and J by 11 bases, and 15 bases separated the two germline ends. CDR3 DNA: TGTGCCAGCAGCTCCTGGGACGGCGGTACCCAGCATTTT. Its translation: CASSSWDGGTQHF.

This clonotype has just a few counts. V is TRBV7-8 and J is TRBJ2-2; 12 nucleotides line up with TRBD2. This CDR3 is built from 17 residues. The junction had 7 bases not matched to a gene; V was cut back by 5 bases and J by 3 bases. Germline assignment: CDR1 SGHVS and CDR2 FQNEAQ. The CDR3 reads CASSTPGLAGYTGELFF. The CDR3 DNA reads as TGTGCCAGCAGCACCCCGGGACTAGCGGGCTACACCGGGGAGCTGTTTTTT.

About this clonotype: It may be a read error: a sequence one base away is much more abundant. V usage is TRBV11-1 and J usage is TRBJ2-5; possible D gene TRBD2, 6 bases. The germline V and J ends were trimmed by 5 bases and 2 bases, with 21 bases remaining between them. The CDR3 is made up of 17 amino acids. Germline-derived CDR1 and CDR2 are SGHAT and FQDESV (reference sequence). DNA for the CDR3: TGTGCCAGCAGCCCTTCATCACGGAGGGCCCCACAAGAGACCCAGTACTTC. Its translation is CASSPSSRRAPQETQYF.

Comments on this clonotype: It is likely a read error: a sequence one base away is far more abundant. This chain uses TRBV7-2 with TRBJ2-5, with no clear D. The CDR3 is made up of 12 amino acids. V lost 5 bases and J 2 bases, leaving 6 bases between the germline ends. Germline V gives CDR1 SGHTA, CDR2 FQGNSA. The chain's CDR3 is CASSQTQETQYF. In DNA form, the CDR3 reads TGTGCCAGCAGCCAGACTCAAGAGACCCAGTACTTC. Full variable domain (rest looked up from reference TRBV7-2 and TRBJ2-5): GAGVSQSPSNKVTEKGKDVELRCDPISGHTALYWYRQSLGQGLEFLIYFQGNSAPDKSGLPSDRFSAERTGGSVSTLTIQRTQQEDSAVYLCASSQTQETQYFGPGTRLLVL.

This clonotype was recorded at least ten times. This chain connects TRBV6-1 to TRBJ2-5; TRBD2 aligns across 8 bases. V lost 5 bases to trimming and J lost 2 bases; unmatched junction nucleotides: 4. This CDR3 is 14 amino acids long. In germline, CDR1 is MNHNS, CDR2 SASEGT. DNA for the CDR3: TGTGCCAGCAGTCAGCGGGGGTGGCAAGAGACCCAGTACTTC. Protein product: CASSQRGWQETQYF.

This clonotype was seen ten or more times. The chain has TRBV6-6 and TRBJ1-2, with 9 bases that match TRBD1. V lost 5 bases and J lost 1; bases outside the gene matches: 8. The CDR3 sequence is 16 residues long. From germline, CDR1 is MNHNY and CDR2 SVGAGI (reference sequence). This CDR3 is CASSPQGAADNYGYTF. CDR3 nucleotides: TGTGCCAGCAGTCCACAGGGGGCGGCAGATAACTATGGCTACACCTTC.

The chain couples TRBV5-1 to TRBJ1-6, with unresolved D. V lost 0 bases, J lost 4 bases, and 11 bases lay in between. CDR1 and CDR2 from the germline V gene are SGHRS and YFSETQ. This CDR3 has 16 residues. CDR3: CASSLAGGRYNSPLHF. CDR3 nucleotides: TGCGCCAGCAGCTTGGCAGGCGGCAGATATAATTCACCCCTCCACTTT. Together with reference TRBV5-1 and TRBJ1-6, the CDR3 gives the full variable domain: KAGVTQTPRYLIKTRGQQVTLSCSPISGHRSVSWYQQTPGQGLQFLFEYFSETQRNKGNFPGRFSGRQFSNSRSEMNVSTLELGDSALYLCASSLAGGRYNSPLHFGNGTRLTVT.

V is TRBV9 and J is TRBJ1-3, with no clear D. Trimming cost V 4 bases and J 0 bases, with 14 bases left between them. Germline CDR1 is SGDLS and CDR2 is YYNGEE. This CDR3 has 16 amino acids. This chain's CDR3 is CASSPRNPFSGNTIYF. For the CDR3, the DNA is TGTGCCAGCAGCCCCCGAAACCCATTCTCTGGAAACACCATATATTTT.